The next 15 T cell receptor beta chains were all read from a single sample in a study of early stage breast cancer tumors. This table comes from immunoSEQ multiplex PCR, and its TCRdb copy is limited to in-frame clones, with some not included. The sample lists roughly 9,900 clones, roughly 60% occurring once. Input material: breast tumor tissue. The receptors shown here come from a person aged 55 to 75 with breast cancer.

In its sample, this clone ranks as medium-sized. The J gene is TRBJ2-1, the V gene TRBV4-1, with a possible D match to TRBD2 (5 bases). Trimming removed 6 bases at V and 6 bases at J, with 12 bases between. Per germline, CDR1 MGHRA and CDR2 YSYEKL. CDR3 length equals 13 residues. Here the CDR3 DNA reads TGCGCCAGCAGAGCCCCTGGGAGCAATGAGCAGTTCTTC. Translation: CASRAPGSNEQFF.

The V call is TRBV9, the J call TRBJ2-7, with TRBD1 matching 9 bases. This CDR3 has 14 amino acids. Per germline, CDR1 SGDLS and CDR2 YYNGEE. After removal of 2 bases from V and 2 bases from J, the junction contained 2 bases not matched to a gene. The CDR3: CASSVRDRAYEQYF. The CDR3 DNA sequence: TGTGCCAGCAGCGTCCGGGACAGGGCCTACGAGCAGTACTTC.

The rearrangement uses TRBV6-1 and TRBJ1-2, with D uncertain. This CDR3 contains 14 residues. Germline V gene data show CDR1 as MNHNS and CDR2 as SASEGT. Trimming cost V 6 bases and J 4 bases, with 15 bases left between them. For the CDR3, the DNA is TGTGCCAGCAGGGTATACGGCCGGAGCTATGGCTACACCTTC. Translation: CASRVYGRSYGYTF.

The rearrangement uses TRBV5-5 and TRBJ1-4; 10 positions agree with TRBD1. Trimming removed 6 bases from V and 7 bases from J; junction bases left unmatched: 6. Germline V gene sequence: CDR1 SGHKS, CDR2 YYEKEE (reference sequence). The CDR3 is made up of 14 amino acids. The CDR3 loop reads CASTRDRGGEKLFF. As DNA, the CDR3 is TGTGCCAGCACCCGGGACAGGGGAGGTGAAAAACTGTTTTTT. Variable domain in full (rest from reference TRBV5-5 and TRBJ1-4): DAGVTQSPTHLIKTRGQQVTLRCSPISGHKSVSWYQQVLGQGPQFIFQYYEKEERGRGNFPDRFSARQFPNYSSELNVNALLLGDSALYLCASTRDRGGEKLFFGSGTQLSVL.

The gene calls are TRBV27 and TRBJ2-7; D gene uncertain. From germline, CDR1 is MNHEY and CDR2 SMNVEV (reference sequence). The CDR3 contains 12 residues. Trimming pared 5 bases from V and 0 bases from J, leaving 5 bases between. DNA of the CDR3: TGTGCCAGCAGTCTGCTCTCCTACGAGCAGTACTTC. This gives the protein CASSLLSYEQYF.

The V gene is TRBV28, the J gene TRBJ2-7; 12 bases map to TRBD2. This CDR3 is built from 17 residues. Germline V gene sequence: CDR1 MDHEN, CDR2 SYDVKM. V gave up 4 bases and J gave up 0 bases; unmatched junction bases: 7. The DNA of the CDR3 is TGTGCCAGCAGTTCTTGGCTAGCGGGAGGGTCCTCCTACGAGCAGTACTTC. This encodes CASSSWLAGGSSYEQYF.

This rearrangement joins TRBV15 to TRBJ2-7, with 8 bases aligning to TRBD1. Germline V gene data show CDR1 as LNHNV and CDR2 as YYDKDF (reference sequence). With V trimmed by 0 bases and J by 4 bases, 5 bases remained unmatched. CDR3 length: 15 residues. This CDR3 reads CATSRERQGKYEQYF. The CDR3 region has the DNA TGTGCCACCAGCAGAGAGCGACAGGGGAAATACGAGCAGTACTTC.

V is TRBV21-1 and J is TRBJ1-2. TRBV21-1 is flagged as a pseudogene. This CDR3 region has 13 residues. For the CDR3, the DNA is TGTGCCAGCAGCCCCGACCCTAACTATGGCTACACCTTC. As protein: CASSPDPNYGYTF.

The V call is TRBV7-8, the J call TRBJ2-1; TRBD2 is a possible D gene (6 bases). Trimming pared 5 bases from V and 6 bases from J, leaving 11 bases between. Germline V gene lookup returns CDR1 SGHVS and CDR2 FQNEAQ. The length of the CDR3 is 13 residues. This CDR3 reads CASSDPGGNEQFF. CDR3 nucleotide sequence: TGTGCCAGCAGCGACCCCGGGGGCAATGAGCAGTTCTTC.

The rearrangement joins TRBV28 to TRBJ2-3; D ambiguous. V was trimmed by 2 bases and J by 0 bases, leaving 6 bases between them. This CDR3 region has 14 residues. Germline assignment: CDR1 MDHEN and CDR2 SYDVKM. CDR3 sequence reads: CASSLAGSTDTQYF. CDR3 in DNA: TGTGCCAGCAGTTTAGCTGGCAGCACAGATACGCAGTATTTT.

This clone was seen a few times. The gene calls are TRBV25-1 and TRBJ1-2, with D possibly TRBD1 on 5 matching bases. Germline assignment: CDR1 MGHDK and CDR2 SYGVNS. This CDR3 contains 14 residues. V dropped 6 bases and J dropped 6 bases, with 17 bases sitting between them. The CDR3 region is CASSPSAQVHGYTF. For the CDR3, the DNA is TGTGCCAGCAGCCCCTCTGCACAGGTTCATGGCTACACCTTC.

The chain couples TRBV10-3 to TRBJ2-3; 8 nucleotides align to TRBD2. Germline CDR1 is ENHRY and CDR2 is SYGVKD. V gave up 3 bases and J gave up 2 bases; unmatched junction bases: 4. This CDR3 has 15 amino acids. CDR3: CAISESSGPTDTQYF. The DNA for the CDR3 is TGTGCCATCAGTGAATCTAGCGGGCCCACAGATACGCAGTATTTT.

This clone is a singleton in its sample. The chain employs TRBV6-6 and TRBJ2-3, with 7 nucleotides matching TRBD1. This CDR3 spans 15 amino acids. Germline assignment: CDR1 MNHNY and CDR2 SVGAGI (reference sequence). J lost 10 bases, V lost 0 bases, and 10 bases had no gene match. The CDR3 sequence is CASSYSDRLEDAQYF. The CDR3 DNA sequence: TGTGCCAGCAGTTACTCGGACAGGTTGGAGGATGCGCAGTATTTT.

The rearrangement links TRBV2 to TRBJ2-6, with a possible D match to TRBD1 (6 bases). The V and J ends lost 4 bases and 0 bases respectively, with 16 bases between them. Germline loops: CDR1 SNHLY, CDR2 FYNNEI. There are 18 residues in the CDR3. CDR3 in amino acids: CASSVGDRSFSGANVLTF. The CDR3 DNA is TGTGCCAGCAGTGTGGGAGACAGGTCCTTCTCTGGGGCCAACGTCCTGACTTTC.

The V call is TRBV5-6, the J call TRBJ2-7; D remains unclear. The V end was cut by 0 bases, the J end by 4 bases, with 5 bases between. Germline-derived CDR1 and CDR2 are SGHDT and YYEEEE. The CDR3 sequence is 12 residues long. The CDR3 is CASSLERYEQYF. CDR3 bases: TGTGCCAGCAGCTTGGAACGGTACGAGCAGTACTTC.